The clone carrying this T cell receptor (beta chain) was found a few times. The data are from a study of T-cell memory formation after mild COVID-19. The V and J ends lost 6 bases and 4 bases, in that order; junction bases with no gene match: 5. CDR3 size: 14 residues. The germline V gene encodes CDR1 WSHSY and CDR2 SAAADI. TCRdb itself ran the 5' RACE reads through MiXCR, one entry per CDR3 protein. This sample has 70,000 to 95,000 distinct CDR3 sequences, with roughly 13% found just once. V and J are TRBV10-2 and TRBJ1-1; 10 bases fit TRBD1. The specimen was PBMCs or a T cell subset sorted from them (not recorded which). The receptor's source is a man aged 18 to 30 who had mild COVID-19 (a few samples of this study predate the infection). Cell type and time point are not known. CDR3 region: CASRQTGGPTEAFF. In DNA form, the CDR3 reads TGCGCCAGCAGACAGACAGGGGGCCCCACTGAAGCTTTCTTT.